This T cell receptor beta chain was documented in a study of vaccination and CD4 T cells after COVID-19. Treatment specified: approximately nine-day PBMC culture with coronavirus spike peptide pools or control peptides (ViraFEST assay). The length of the CDR3 is 15 residues. The germline V gene has CDR1 SGHVS and CDR2 FQNEAQ. J lost 4 bases, V lost 3 bases, and 3 bases had no gene match. The study sequenced cultured CD4+ T cell DNA using the Oncomine TCR Beta short-read assay. TCRdb re-derived calls from the PCR reads in MiXCR, one entry per CDR3 protein. The sample yields fewer than 12,000 distinct CDR3 sequences, over 20% seen once. There are a few counts of this clonotype. What it binds is not known.

The chain employs TRBV7-8 and TRBJ2-1, with TRBD1 identical over 10 bases. This specimen consisted of CD4+ T cells from blood, cultured in vitro, obtained after SARS-CoV-2 vaccination. This TCR came from a human donor who had recovered from COVID-19. Here the CDR3 reads CASSLGQGIYNEQFF. CDR3 DNA sequence: TGTGCCAGCAGCTTGGGACAGGGGATATACAATGAGCAGTTCTTC.